The rows below give T cell receptor beta chains drawn from one sample of a study of T cells in Graves' hyperthyroidism and ophthalmopathy. TCRdb reprocessed the multiplex PCR reads via MiXCR and lists one record per CDR3 protein. Of approximately 590,000 distinct CDR3 sequences listed, more than 45% are singletons. Specimen: peripheral blood or thyroid tissue (not recorded which). The receptor source for this set is a woman aged 18-30 years with Graves' hyperthyroidism. Both conserved end residues are part of each CDR3. A D gene is named only where the DNA matches it firmly. For some rows the clone size is stated as once, few or many, or as a class when expanded; others skip it.

clone size: NA
D gene: TRBD1
V gene: TRBV10-2
J gene: TRBJ2-7
CDR3 protein: CATSDQGTGGYEQYF
CDR3 DNA: TGTGCCACCAGTGACCAAGGGACAGGGGGCTACGAGCAGTACTTC

clone size: few
D gene: NA
V gene: TRBV7-3
J gene: TRBJ2-7
CDR3 protein: CASSLFKDGEQYF
CDR3 DNA: TGTGCCAGCAGCTTATTTAAGGATGGAGAGCAGTACTTC

clone size: NA
D gene: TRBD1
V gene: TRBV19
J gene: TRBJ1-5
CDR3 protein: CASSSRGLNSNQPQHF
CDR3 DNA: TGTGCCAGTAGTTCCAGGGGGCTAAATAGCAATCAGCCCCAGCATTTT

clone size: many
D gene: TRBD1
V gene: TRBV10-3
J gene: TRBJ1-5
CDR3 protein: CAISGDRDFSNQPQHF
CDR3 DNA: TGTGCCATCAGTGGCGACAGGGACTTTAGCAATCAGCCCCAGCATTTT

clone size: NA
D gene: TRBD1
V gene: TRBV15
J gene: TRBJ1-5
CDR3 protein: CATSYRDREDQPQHF
CDR3 DNA: TGTGCCACCAGCTACAGGGACAGGGAGGATCAGCCCCAGCATTTT

clone size: NA
D gene: NA
V gene: TRBV9
J gene: TRBJ2-5
CDR3 protein: CASSGGATHPLGETQYF
CDR3 DNA: TGTGCCAGCAGCGGGGGGGCGACCCATCCTCTCGGAGAGACCCAGTACTTC

clone size: many
D gene: TRBD1
V gene: TRBV24-1
J gene: TRBJ1-2
CDR3 protein: CATSADRGQGYGYTF
CDR3 DNA: TGTGCCACCAGTGCCGACCGGGGACAGGGCTATGGCTACACCTTC

clone size: NA
D gene: NA
V gene: TRBV15
J gene: TRBJ2-6
CDR3 protein: CATREGRSGANVLTF
CDR3 DNA: TGTGCCACCAGAGAGGGGCGTAGTGGGGCCAACGTCCTGACTTTC

clone size: NA
D gene: NA
V gene: TRBV20-1
J gene: TRBJ1-4
CDR3 protein: CSARVEEKLFF
CDR3 DNA: TGCAGTGCTAGGGTCGAAGAAAAACTGTTTTTT

clone size: NA
D gene: NA
V gene: TRBV7-8
J gene: TRBJ1-5
CDR3 protein: CASSLGQPPQPQHF
CDR3 DNA: TGTGCCAGCAGCCTAGGACAACCCCCACAGCCCCAGCATTTT

clone size: NA
D gene: TRBD2
V gene: TRBV7-2
J gene: TRBJ2-7
CDR3 protein: CASSSQRGTSATYEQYF
CDR3 DNA: TGTGCCAGCAGCTCCCAACGAGGGACTAGCGCCACCTACGAGCAGTACTTC

clone size: NA
D gene: NA
V gene: TRBV7-2
J gene: TRBJ1-1
CDR3 protein: CASRRSGMNTEAFF
CDR3 DNA: TGTGCCAGCAGGAGGAGCGGCATGAACACTGAAGCTTTCTTT

clone size: NA
D gene: NA
V gene: TRBV20-1
J gene: TRBJ1-1
CDR3 protein: CSAAGISTEAFF
CDR3 DNA: TGCAGTGCCGCAGGGATCTCAACTGAAGCTTTCTTT

clone size: NA
D gene: TRBD1
V gene: TRBV5-1
J gene: TRBJ1-2
CDR3 protein: CASSHMRGQGNGYTF
CDR3 DNA: TGCGCCAGCAGCCATATGAGGGGACAGGGCAATGGCTACACCTTC

clone size: NA
D gene: TRBD2
V gene: TRBV29-1
J gene: TRBJ2-7
CDR3 protein: CSVEGKAGFYEQYF
CDR3 DNA: TGCAGCGTTGAAGGGAAAGCGGGGTTCTACGAGCAGTACTTC

clone size: few
D gene: NA
V gene: TRBV19
J gene: TRBJ2-2
CDR3 protein: CASSIVGGGELFF
CDR3 DNA: TGTGCCAGTAGTATAGTAGGAGGAGGGGAGCTGTTTTTT

clone size: many
D gene: NA
V gene: TRBV25-1
J gene: TRBJ1-3
CDR3 protein: CASSEPGNTIYF
CDR3 DNA: TGTGCCAGCAGTGAACCCGGAAACACCATATATTTT

clone size: many
D gene: NA
V gene: TRBV7-9
J gene: TRBJ1-2
CDR3 protein: CASSQQEDNYGYTF
CDR3 DNA: TGTGCCAGCAGCCAGCAGGAAGATAACTATGGCTACACCTTC

clone size: NA
D gene: NA
V gene: TRBV24-1
J gene: TRBJ2-4
CDR3 protein: CATSDHTGNDIQYF
CDR3 DNA: TGTGCCACCAGTGACCATACGGGAAATGACATTCAGTACTTC

clone size: NA
D gene: NA
V gene: TRBV10-3
J gene: TRBJ2-5
CDR3 protein: CASSYPEETQYF
CDR3 DNA: TGTGCCAGCAGTTACCCGGAAGAGACCCAGTACTTC

clone size: once
D gene: NA
V gene: TRBV29-1
J gene: TRBJ1-1
CDR3 protein: CSVEKVGTKAFF
CDR3 DNA: TGCAGCGTTGAAAAAGTTGGCACCAAAGCTTTCTTT

clone size: few
D gene: NA
V gene: TRBV19
J gene: TRBJ1-2
CDR3 protein: CASSPQVGVGYTF
CDR3 DNA: TGTGCCAGTAGTCCCCAAGTAGGGGTCGGCTACACCTTC

clone size: NA
D gene: TRBD1
V gene: TRBV2
J gene: TRBJ1-2
CDR3 protein: CAGSEDGDRNYCYTF
CDR3 DNA: TGTGCCGGCAGTGAAGATGGGGACAGGAACTATTGCTACACCTTC

clone size: NA
D gene: NA
V gene: TRBV25-1
J gene: TRBJ1-1
CDR3 protein: CATRGGDTEAFF
CDR3 DNA: TGTGCCACCCGGGGCGGGGACACTGAAGCTTTCTTT

clone size: many
D gene: NA
V gene: TRBV7-9
J gene: TRBJ1-2
CDR3 protein: CASSFTGIAGYTF
CDR3 DNA: TGTGCCAGCAGCTTCACAGGCATCGCTGGCTACACCTTC

clone size: NA
D gene: NA
V gene: TRBV24-1
J gene: TRBJ1-5
CDR3 protein: CAAEGAGNQPQHF
CDR3 DNA: TGTGCCGCGGAGGGAGCGGGTAATCAGCCCCAGCATTTT

clone size: NA
D gene: TRBD1
V gene: TRBV19
J gene: TRBJ1-6
CDR3 protein: CACQTGGVNSPLHF
CDR3 DNA: TGTGCCTGCCAGACAGGGGGCGTTAATTCACCCCTCCACTTT

clone size: NA
D gene: NA
V gene: TRBV25-1
J gene: TRBJ1-1
CDR3 protein: CASRGEGDTEAFF
CDR3 DNA: TGTGCCAGCAGGGGCGAAGGAGACACTGAAGCTTTCTTT

clone size: many
D gene: NA
V gene: TRBV15
J gene: TRBJ1-2
CDR3 protein: CATSPLFPYGYTF
CDR3 DNA: TGTGCCACCAGCCCCCTCTTCCCTTATGGCTACACCTTC

clone size: many
D gene: TRBD1
V gene: TRBV7-8
J gene: TRBJ1-5
CDR3 protein: CASSPDRQPQHF
CDR3 DNA: TGTGCCAGCAGCCCGGACAGGCAGCCCCAGCATTTT

clone size: few
D gene: NA
V gene: TRBV20-1
J gene: TRBJ1-6
CDR3 protein: CSAGPSDSPLHF
CDR3 DNA: TGCAGTGCTGGGCCTTCGGATTCACCCCTCCACTTT

clone size: NA
D gene: NA
V gene: TRBV29-1
J gene: TRBJ1-2
CDR3 protein: CSSPGADGYTF
CDR3 DNA: TGCAGCTCACCAGGGGCGGATGGCTACACCTTC

clone size: many
D gene: TRBD1
V gene: TRBV19
J gene: TRBJ2-7
CDR3 protein: CASSSHRGYEQYF
CDR3 DNA: TGTGCCAGTAGTTCCCACAGGGGTTACGAGCAGTACTTC

clone size: NA
D gene: TRBD1
V gene: TRBV20-1
J gene: TRBJ1-2
CDR3 protein: CSALTGSLDGYTF
CDR3 DNA: TGCAGTGCTCTGACAGGGTCCTTGGATGGCTACACCTTC

clone size: NA
D gene: NA
V gene: TRBV2
J gene: TRBJ1-2
CDR3 protein: CASSEALRLFYGYTF
CDR3 DNA: TGTGCCAGCAGTGAAGCGCTTCGGCTTTTCTATGGCTACACCTTC

clone size: few
D gene: NA
V gene: TRBV7-9
J gene: TRBJ1-2
CDR3 protein: CASSPPRATNYGYTF
CDR3 DNA: TGTGCCAGCAGCCCGCCCCGGGCAACTAACTATGGCTACACCTTC

clone size: NA
D gene: NA
V gene: TRBV6-5
J gene: TRBJ2-7
CDR3 protein: CASSYMGVRKQYF
CDR3 DNA: TGTGCCAGCAGTTACATGGGGGTCCGGAAGCAGTACTTC

clone size: few
D gene: NA
V gene: TRBV7-6
J gene: TRBJ2-7
CDR3 protein: CASSSRQGGFYEQYF
CDR3 DNA: TGTGCCAGCAGCTCCAGACAGGGAGGTTTCTACGAGCAGTACTTC

clone size: NA
D gene: TRBD1
V gene: TRBV10-3
J gene: TRBJ2-7
CDR3 protein: CAISGQGLYEQYF
CDR3 DNA: TGTGCCATCTCTGGACAGGGGCTCTACGAGCAGTACTTC

clone size: NA
D gene: TRBD1
V gene: TRBV7-9
J gene: TRBJ2-7
CDR3 protein: CASSLQGLGASEQYF
CDR3 DNA: TGTGCCAGCAGCCTACAGGGGCTTGGGGCTAGTGAGCAGTACTTC

clone size: NA
D gene: NA
V gene: TRBV2
J gene: TRBJ2-5
CDR3 protein: CSARATGPQETQYF
CDR3 DNA: TGCAGTGCTAGAGCAACGGGGCCCCAAGAGACCCAGTACTTC

clone size: many
D gene: NA
V gene: TRBV6-5
J gene: TRBJ2-7
CDR3 protein: CASRRDDSEQYF
CDR3 DNA: TGTGCCAGCAGAAGGGACGACAGCGAGCAGTACTTC

clone size: NA
D gene: TRBD1
V gene: TRBV2
J gene: TRBJ2-5
CDR3 protein: CARDRAGETQYF
CDR3 DNA: TGTGCCAGGGACAGGGCTGGAGAGACCCAGTACTTC

clone size: few
D gene: NA
V gene: TRBV6-5
J gene: TRBJ2-7
CDR3 protein: CASSYGGTNTYEQYF
CDR3 DNA: TGTGCCAGCAGTTACGGAGGGACCAATACCTACGAGCAGTACTTC

clone size: NA
D gene: TRBD1
V gene: TRBV6-5
J gene: TRBJ2-7
CDR3 protein: CATKPTGASNEQYF
CDR3 DNA: TGTGCCACCAAGCCGACAGGGGCGTCCAATGAGCAGTACTTC

clone size: NA
D gene: NA
V gene: TRBV6-5
J gene: TRBJ1-5
CDR3 protein: CASRIRVTQPQHF
CDR3 DNA: TGTGCCAGCAGAATCAGGGTAACTCAGCCCCAGCATTTT

clone size: many
D gene: NA
V gene: TRBV2
J gene: TRBJ1-5
CDR3 protein: CASTVTPGLNQPQHF
CDR3 DNA: TGTGCCAGCACCGTGACGCCTGGACTCAATCAGCCCCAGCATTTT

clone size: NA
D gene: TRBD1
V gene: TRBV29-1
J gene: TRBJ1-2
CDR3 protein: CSAAGTGPRGYTF
CDR3 DNA: TGCAGCGCAGCCGGGACAGGACCGAGAGGCTACACCTTC